This TCR beta chain is from a study of shared clonotypes between healthy human individuals (dated by TCRdb to the early 2020s). At the level of the whole study: Three men and two women, aged 18 to 49 years, made up the cohort. Per donor, three plates each were used for CD4 naive and CD4 memory, two for CD8 naive, and one for CD8 memory. To estimate repertoire size and how much clonotypes are shared between individuals, the study performed deep sequencing of blood TCR repertoires from about 5 healthy adults. Different laboratories and diverse techniques were used to prepare libraries and sequence TCR repertoires, to increase sequencing depth and limit assay-specific biases. Each donor's leukapheresis produced roughly between roughly 0.94 and 9.5 billion PBMCs. Study-wide conclusions, independent of this receptor: Estimated clonotype richness was generally larger for naive than for memory subsets. Based on pairwise subsampling, the degree of clonotype sharing among donors was expected to be affected by sequencing depth. Incomplete sequencing was indicated by rarefaction of sorted-subset datasets, despite the large sequencing depth. When several donors were compared, the shared fraction of clonotypes was 5% to 6.5% for naive CD4, about 4% for naive CD8, 2% to 2.5% for memory CD4, and 0.35% to 0.4% for memory CD8. Clonotypes shared by all four sorted-subset donors showed higher generation probabilities than non-shared clonotypes. Sampling was restricted to blood, and TCR repertoires in tissues likely differ from the TCR repertoires found in blood. Because the study included a small number of donors, the genetic and exposure-history diversity represented was limited.

The donors were healthy, HIV-negative adults who had no recently reported acute infections or vaccinations. Every donor was a Caucasian adult residing in Nashville, Tennessee, USA. CD4+ T cells were enriched through magnetic negative selection, after which naive cells were positively selected on CD45RA and the remaining negative fraction served as the memory subset. Blood was collected by leukapheresis, and PBMCs were isolated by Ficoll-Histopaque density gradient centrifugation and then cryopreserved in liquid nitrogen vapor phase. Analytical flow cytometry was used to check the purity and quantity of every magnetically sorted T cell population. Genomic DNA was isolated from every sorted fraction and measured by UV absorbance on a Nanodrop 2000c. As for this clone: The antigen it recognizes is unknown. No base qualities exist here, and no much larger clone lies one base off it.

Using the deep immunoSEQ assay, TCR CDR3 regions were amplified from genomic DNA by multiplex PCR. For each cell subset, the extracted genomic DNA was distributed evenly across all wells of several immunoSEQ 96-well plates, and each plate served as one replicate. For sorted subsets, each replicate PCR was loaded with about 200 ng genomic DNA, equivalent to 25,000 to 30,000 T cell genomes. The purified libraries were quantified using a Qubit 3.0 fluorometer, sized with a Bioanalyzer 2100, and then quantified again using the KAPA Library Quantification kit. A separate single-read 150-cycle Illumina NextSeq 550 flow cell was used to sequence each immunoSEQ 96-well plate. For the original study's pipeline: Because the immunoSEQ output held only junctional sequences and lacked quality scores, the filtering could not match the filtering applied to full-length reads. Sequences were annotated with PyIR, a Python wrapper for IgBLAST v1.9, and V/J genes and CDR3 were assigned using IMGT germline references. Reads with weak V/J assignments (E-value above 1e-6), missing CDR3, stop codons, out-of-frame junctions, or ambiguous translated residues were removed. V3J clonotypes were defined as sequences sharing an identical inferred V gene, J gene, and CDR3 amino acid sequence. Percentage overlap between repertoires was calculated by dividing the number of shared unique clonotypes by the size of the smaller repertoire. Three approaches were used to assess repertoire richness: RTK rarefaction, the Chao1 estimator, and Recon v2.1 estimates of unobserved clonotypes. Generation probabilities were computed with OLGA for all TCRbeta clonotypes obtained by the gDNA method from four donors. The table comes from immuneACCESS by way of TCRdb, which keeps in-frame sequences with V and J called. Part of the clones is missing from these tables; in studies checked, under half for an unresolved V gene and the rest for unknown reasons. V, J and clone size were drawn from that table, and D and trimming were deduced from the DNA. Counted in this sample were more than 400,000 clones; about 95% of them appeared once. Clones ranked in the top ten supply under 0.06% of the sample.

Specimen: naive CD4+ T cells sorted from blood. The sample's cell subset or site label, in plain terms: CD45RA+ positively selected. This TCR was sampled from a woman in her twenties or thirties in good health.

The sequenced DNA is TGTGCCAGCAGCCCCGTAGGGGCCGGGGAGCTGTTTTTT. It encodes CASSPVGAGELFF. The chain is assembled from TRBV5-6 and TRBJ2-2, and perhaps TRBD1 as D gene, on 5 matching bases. V is shortened by 4 bases, J by 6 bases, and the region joining them spans 10 bases. Spanning cysteine to phenylalanine, the CDR3 consists of 13 amino acids. The kept DNA is CDR3 alone, 39 bases in frame from the first base. CDR1 and CDR2, looked up from the germline V gene, are SGHDT and YYEEEE.